The 30 T cell receptor beta chains reported below all come from one sample, sequenced in a study of blood T cell repertoires in COVID-19 (TCRdb year 2020). The library was produced with the immunoSEQ multiplex PCR assay. TCRdb's version of the immuneACCESS table is confined to in-frame rearrangements and falls short of the full clone set. An unresolved V gene accounts for under half of the shortfall where checked; the remainder is of unknown origin. For this sample the table gives roughly 260,000 clones, of which roughly 80% were detected only once. Under 5.5% of the sample is taken by the ten largest. Source material: peripheral blood. The origin of the receptors is a woman older than 75 with active or convalescent COVID-19.

The chain has TRBV27 and TRBJ2-7; D ambiguous. Germline V lookup: CDR1 MNHEY, CDR2 SMNVEV (reference sequence). CDR3 length: 15 residues. Deletions cut 0 bases from V and 3 bases from J, with 12 bases between. In nucleotides, the CDR3 is TGTGCCAGCAGTTTATCCTACAGAACCCACTACGAGCAGTACTTC. This encodes CASSLSYRTHYEQYF.

The chain recombines TRBV5-6 with TRBJ2-7, with D possibly being TRBD2 (6 bases). Germline V gives CDR1 SGHDT, CDR2 YYEEEE. This CDR3 spans 14 amino acids. V was cut by 0 bases and J by 7 bases, with 14 bases left in between. This CDR3 reads CASSLGRVWDEQYF. CDR3 sequence (DNA): TGTGCCAGCAGCTTGGGGAGGGTTTGGGATGAGCAGTACTTC.

This chain uses TRBV20-1 with TRBJ2-1; D call uncertain. The CDR3 covers 11 residues. Between the trimmed V and J ends, which lost 0 bases and 9 bases, there was a span of 6 bases. Germline values: CDR1 DFQATT, CDR2 SNEGSKA (reference sequence). The chain's CDR3 is CSARDRLEQFF. The CDR3, as DNA: TGCAGTGCTAGAGACCGACTTGAGCAGTTCTTC.

The rearrangement joins TRBV18 to TRBJ2-1; 8 bases are a match to TRBD1. Germline CDR1 and CDR2: KGHSH and LQKENI. V was pared by 6 bases and J by 8 bases, with 3 bases of the junction left unmatched. The CDR3 is 12 amino acids. Here the CDR3 DNA reads TGTGCCAGCTCGTCACAGGGGGATGAGCAGTTCTTC. This sequence encodes CASSSQGDEQFF.

V usage is TRBV7-9 and J usage is TRBJ1-3; no definite D call. Deletions cut 2 bases from V and 0 bases from J, with 11 bases between. Germline CDR1 and CDR2: SEHNR and FQNEAQ (reference sequence). The CDR3 is 16 residues long. The CDR3 protein is CASSLNAGYSGNTIYF. CDR3 DNA: TGTGCCAGCAGCTTAAACGCAGGTTACTCTGGAAACACCATATATTTT. Drawing the rest from reference TRBV7-9 and TRBJ1-3, the complete variable domain is DTGVSQNPRHKITKRGQNVTFRCDPISEHNRLYWYRQTLGQGPEFLTYFQNEAQLEKSRLLSDRFSAERPKGSFSTLEIQRTEQGDSAMYLCASSLNAGYSGNTIYFGEGSWLTVV.

This chain links TRBV25-1 with TRBJ1-5, with 8 bases fitting TRBD1. Germline V gene sequence: CDR1 MGHDK, CDR2 SYGVNS. This CDR3 has 14 amino acids. Trimming at V came to 2 bases and at J to 10 bases, leaving 7 bases not matched to a gene. The DNA for the CDR3 is TGTGCCAGCAGTGAACGGACAGGGAAGTCTCCCCAGCATTTT. Translating it yields CASSERTGKSPQHF.

This clone was seen just once. The chain has TRBV12-3 or TRBV12-4 and TRBJ1-3, with unresolved D. The CDR3 loop spans 13 amino acids. V lost 2 bases to trimming and J lost 0 bases, with 2 bases between them. The CDR3 coding sequence is TGTGCCAGCAGTTTATACTCTGGAAACACCATATATTTT. Translation gives CASSLYSGNTIYF.

The rearrangement uses TRBV18 and TRBJ2-7; D perhaps matches TRBD1 (5 bases). CDR3 size: 16 residues. The V end was cut by 1 base, the J end by 0 bases, with 13 bases between. The germline CDR1 and CDR2 sequences are KGHSH and LQKENI. The CDR3 sequence: CASSPQSGRVSYEQYF. The CDR3 DNA follows: TGTGCCAGCTCACCACAGTCGGGCAGGGTCTCCTACGAGCAGTACTTC.

This clone was detected only a few times. This rearrangement joins TRBV7-8 to TRBJ2-3, with a weak D call TRBD2 (7 bases). Germline V gives CDR1 SGHVS, CDR2 FQNEAQ. V lost 11 bases and J lost 4, with 19 bases in between. CDR3 length: 14 residues. The CDR3 sequence is CALGEGGQADTQYF. CDR3 sequence (DNA): TGTGCCCTCGGGGAGGGGGGGCAGGCAGATACGCAGTATTTT.

This clone came up once. The chain combines TRBV28 with TRBJ2-7; D may be TRBD1 (5 bases). The CDR3 has 11 residues. Germline V gives CDR1 MDHEN, CDR2 SYDVKM. Between the trimmed V and J ends, which lost 7 bases and 3 bases, there was a span of 7 bases. CDR3 in amino acids: CASTQGYEQYF. DNA of the CDR3: TGTGCCAGCACCCAGGGCTACGAGCAGTACTTC.

This chain joins TRBV6-1 and TRBJ1-5; 10 bases fit TRBD1. The ends lost 4 bases at V and 5 bases at J; junction bases unmatched: 8. The CDR3 is 16 residues long. Germline V gene lookup returns CDR1 MNHNS and CDR2 SASEGT. The CDR3 protein is CASSVVTGGYDQPQHF. CDR3 DNA: TGTGCCAGCAGTGTGGTGACAGGGGGCTATGATCAGCCCCAGCATTTT.

The V call is TRBV5-5, the J call TRBJ2-2, with TRBD2 matching 7 bases. Germline assignment: CDR1 SGHKS and CDR2 YYEKEE (reference sequence). The CDR3 totals 17 residues. J gave up 4 bases and V 0 bases, and 9 bases lay outside the gene matches. CDR3 sequence reads: CASSLVPQGGLTGELFF. The CDR3 coding sequence is TGTGCCAGCAGCTTGGTACCCCAGGGAGGGCTCACCGGGGAGCTGTTTTTT.

The V gene is TRBV9, the J gene TRBJ1-1; D is uncertain. The CDR3 spans 14 residues. Trimming took 0 bases from V and 2 from J, leaving 8 bases between them. CDR1 and CDR2 (germline): SGDLS, YYNGEE. The CDR3: CASSVGAGNTEAFF. The CDR3 DNA reads TGTGCCAGCAGCGTAGGTGCAGGCAACACTGAAGCTTTCTTT.

The chain is built from TRBV9 and TRBJ1-1, with D possibly being TRBD1 (5 bases). Germline values: CDR1 SGDLS, CDR2 YYNGEE. The ends were cut back, 2 bases at V and 4 bases at J, with 12 bases in the middle. This CDR3 comprises 14 residues. The CDR3 loop reads CASSVTVGSTEAFF. The CDR3, as DNA: TGTGCCAGCAGCGTGACAGTCGGGAGCACTGAAGCTTTCTTT.

The chain has TRBV19 and TRBJ2-3, with D tentatively TRBD1 (5 bases). Looked up from germline, CDR1 is LNHDA and CDR2 is SQIVND (reference sequence). V gave up 7 bases and J gave up 0 bases, with 14 bases separating them. This CDR3 spans 15 amino acids. CDR3 sequence: CASTLGLGSTDTQYF. As DNA, the CDR3 is TGTGCCAGTACTTTGGGGCTGGGGAGCACAGATACGCAGTATTTT. The variable domain in full, completed from reference TRBV19 and TRBJ2-3, reads DGGITQSPKYLFRKEGQNVTLSCEQNLNHDAMYWYRQDPGQGLRLIYYSQIVNDFQKGDIAEGYSVSREKKESFPLTVTSAQKNPTAFYLCASTLGLGSTDTQYFGPGTRLTVL.

This rearrangement joins TRBV7-9 to TRBJ2-7; TRBD1 matches at 7 bases. CDR1 SEHNR and CDR2 FQNEAQ come from the germline V gene (reference sequence). The CDR3 sequence is 14 residues long. The trim removed 5 bases at V and 3 bases at J, leaving 7 bases unmatched. The CDR3 is CASSPDRVVYEQYF. As DNA, the CDR3 is TGTGCCAGCAGCCCCGACAGGGTCGTCTACGAGCAGTACTTC.

The chain employs TRBV30 and TRBJ1-2; D might be TRBD1 (6 bases). This CDR3 is 12 amino acids long. Per the germline V gene, CDR1 is GTSNPN and CDR2 is SVGIG (reference sequence). V lost 3 bases and J lost 4, with 9 bases in between. The CDR3 reads CAWSPGAYGYTF. The CDR3 region has the DNA TGTGCCTGGAGCCCAGGGGCCTATGGCTACACCTTC.

V usage is TRBV10-2 and J usage is TRBJ1-2; TRBD1 agrees at 12 bases. CDR1 is WSHSY, CDR2 SAAADI, per germline. The CDR3 is 15 amino acids. The V and J ends lost 7 bases and 3 bases, in that order; junction bases with no gene match: 6. CDR3 amino acids: CASTGTGGAYYGYTF. DNA for the CDR3: TGCGCCAGCACCGGGACAGGGGGCGCATACTATGGCTACACCTTC.

The rearrangement links TRBV5-6 to TRBJ2-5; no reliable D call. The CDR3 length is 15 residues. The V end lost 1 base, the J end lost 2 bases, and 12 bases lay between the germline ends. Looked up from germline, CDR1 is SGHDT and CDR2 is YYEEEE. DNA of the CDR3: TGTGCCAGCAGCTTGAAGTCGGGTGGGCAAGAGACCCAGTACTTC. It specifies CASSLKSGGQETQYF.

This chain connects TRBV6-4 to TRBJ1-3, with TRBD1 matching 8 bases. The J segment lost 1 base and the V segment lost 2 bases, leaving 7 bases of the junction unmatched. The CDR3 runs to 17 residues. CDR1 is MRHNA and CDR2 is SNTAGT in the germline V gene. CDR3 protein: CASSDPRTGSSGNTIYF. The CDR3 DNA follows: TGTGCCAGCAGTGACCCGCGGACAGGGTCATCTGGAAACACCATATATTTT.

V and J are TRBV5-4 and TRBJ2-7; 7 positions match TRBD1. V dropped 4 bases and J dropped 2; count of bases not matched to a gene: 9. The CDR3 is 15 amino acids. The V gene's germline CDR1 is SGHNT and CDR2 YYREEE (reference sequence). CDR3 loop: CASSPSGGMAYEQYF. CDR3 nucleotides: TGTGCCAGCAGCCCGTCAGGGGGTATGGCCTACGAGCAGTACTTC. Combining the CDR3 with reference TRBV5-4 and TRBJ2-7 gives the whole variable domain ETGVTQSPTHLIKTRGQQVTLRCSSQSGHNTVSWYQQALGQGPQFIFQYYREEENGRGNFPPRFSGLQFPNYSSELNVNALELDDSALYLCASSPSGGMAYEQYFGPGTRLTVT.

The rearrangement joins TRBV6-6 to TRBJ1-4; 12 bases align to TRBD1. CDR1 is MNHNY, CDR2 SVGAGI, per germline (reference sequence). Trimming removed 6 bases from V and 7 bases from J; junction bases left unmatched: 0. The length of the CDR3 is 13 residues. CDR3 coding DNA: TGTGCCAGCAGGGGACAGGGGGCTGAAAAACTGTTTTTT. Amino acids: CASRGQGAEKLFF.

This clone appeared a few times. In DNA form, the CDR3 reads TGCAGCGTTAACGCAGGGGAAGAGACCCAGTACTTC. As protein: CSVNAGEETQYF. The chain has TRBV29-1 and TRBJ2-5; D is possibly TRBD1 (6 bases). Per germline, CDR1 SQVTM and CDR2 ANQGSEA. The CDR3 covers 12 residues. The V and J ends lost 5 bases and 3 bases respectively, with 10 bases between them.

The chain is built from TRBV6-5 and TRBJ2-7, with TRBD2 identical over 10 bases. The CDR3 covers 15 residues. Trimming cost V 6 bases and J 2 bases; bases outside gene matches: 7. Germline CDR1 is MNHEY and CDR2 is SVGAGI. CDR3 DNA: TGTGCCAGCAGCAACTACCTAGCGGGAGCCTACGAGCAGTACTTC. Protein: CASSNYLAGAYEQYF.

J is TRBJ1-2 and V is TRBV28, with 9 bases identical to TRBD1. Losses at the gene ends were 2 bases for V and 4 bases for J; bases not matched to a gene: 2. Per the germline V gene, CDR1 is MDHEN and CDR2 is SYDVKM. The CDR3 length is 14 residues. The CDR3 DNA reads as TGTGCCAGCAGTTTACAGGGACAGGGCTATGGCTACACCTTC. Translated: CASSLQGQGYGYTF.

This chain uses TRBV7-2 with TRBJ2-7; a possible D gene is TRBD2 (7 bases). This CDR3 comprises 16 residues. Germline V CDR1 and CDR2: SGHTA, FQGNSA. V gave up 1 base and J gave up 3 bases, with 16 bases separating them. The CDR3 nucleotides read TGTGCCAGCAGCTTAGGATTAGGGGGGGGACTCTACGAGCAGTACTTC. Encoded protein: CASSLGLGGGLYEQYF.

V gene TRBV6-5 combines with J gene TRBJ1-1, with TRBD1 matching over 9 bases. The CDR3 extends over 13 amino acids. V lost 4 bases to trimming and J lost 4 bases; unmatched junction nucleotides: 1. The germline CDR1 and CDR2 sequences are MNHEY and SVGAGI. CDR3 region: CASSWDRATEAFF. The DNA of the CDR3 is TGTGCCAGCAGTTGGGACAGGGCCACTGAAGCTTTCTTT.

This clone was detected only a few times. The rearrangement joins TRBV3-1 (or the pseudogene TRBV3-2) to TRBJ1-5; D remains unclear. V was cut by 0 bases and J by 6 bases, with 9 bases left in between. This CDR3 is built from 14 residues. Germline V gene data show CDR1 as LGHDT and CDR2 as YNNKEL (reference sequence). Here the CDR3 DNA reads TGTGCCAGCAGCCAAGATGCTACTGGTCAGCCCCAGCATTTT. It codes for CASSQDATGQPQHF.

This clone occurred a few times. The chain is built from TRBV5-1 and TRBJ1-4; 10 nucleotides line up with TRBD1. With 0 bases clipped from V and 7 bases from J, the junction kept 3 bases outside the gene matches. The CDR3 consists of 15 residues. CDR1 SGHRS and CDR2 YFSETQ come from the germline V gene. The CDR3 DNA follows: TGCGCCAGCAGCTTGGATGGGACAGGGGTTGAAAAACTGTTTTTT. It encodes CASSLDGTGVEKLFF.

This clone was counted a few times. The rearrangement joins TRBV4-2 to TRBJ2-1; D remains unclear. V gave up 0 bases and J gave up 6 bases, with 15 bases separating them. The CDR3 is made up of 16 amino acids. Germline-derived CDR1 and CDR2 are LGHNA and YNFKEQ. DNA of the CDR3: TGTGCCAGCAGCCAAGATCTGTTAGTCCCTCTCAATGAGCAGTTCTTC. It specifies CASSQDLLVPLNEQFF.